This TCR beta chain was recorded in a study of cytomegalovirus exposure and HLA in healthy donors. 60 Vbeta and 13 Jbeta primers were used in PCR. Generated by immunoSEQ multiplex PCR, the TCRdb table keeps only in-frame clones and is missing some. The table records approximately 150,000 clones, 64% of them present only once. Trimming removed 1 base at V and 5 bases at J, with 17 bases between. The germline gives CDR1 MNHNS, CDR2 SASEGT. The CDR3 covers 16 residues. The chain joins TRBV6-1 to TRBJ2-5; possible D gene TRBD1, 5 bases. This receptor was obtained from a woman younger than 45 in good health and CMV-seropositive. The sequenced sample consisted of PBMCs. The CDR3 DNA is TGTGCCAGCAGTGAAGTTCTCTCAAGGGGCCGGGAGACCCAGTACTTC. Protein sequence: CASSEVLSRGRETQYF.